The following is a TCR beta chain sequence with its context. Its antigen is currently unknown. The PCR made use of 60 Vbeta and 13 Jbeta primers. The repertoire was sequenced with immunoSEQ multiplex PCR; TCRdb's copy has only in-frame clones and lacks some. The repertoire table contains tens of thousands of clones. This entry belongs to a study of cytomegalovirus exposure and HLA in healthy donors. Findings and caveats of the study: Most TCR sequences were seen very rarely across donors, but some public TCRs occurred in many. Within an earlier analysis, most TCR beta V segments proved productive either about 90% or about 30% of the time.

Trimming at V came to 7 bases and at J to 4 bases, leaving 17 bases not matched to a gene. Germline CDR1 reads LNHDA; CDR2 reads SQIVND (reference sequence). This CDR3 region has 20 residues. Material: PBMCs. V gene TRBV19 combines with J gene TRBJ2-2; TRBD2 agrees at 14 bases. This TCR derives from a woman aged 40 to 50 in good health and CMV-seronegative. CDR3 nucleotide sequence: TGTGCCAGTACCCGAAACCCACCGGGACTAGCGGGAGACCCCACCGGGGAGCTGTTTTTT. The encoded protein is CASTRNPPGLAGDPTGELFF.